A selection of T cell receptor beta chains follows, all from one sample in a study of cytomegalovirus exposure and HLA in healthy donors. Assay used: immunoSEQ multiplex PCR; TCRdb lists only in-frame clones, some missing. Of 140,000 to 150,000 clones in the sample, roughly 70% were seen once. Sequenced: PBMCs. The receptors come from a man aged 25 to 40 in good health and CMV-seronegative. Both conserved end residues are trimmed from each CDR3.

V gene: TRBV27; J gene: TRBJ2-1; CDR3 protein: ASRLSGSPGNEQF
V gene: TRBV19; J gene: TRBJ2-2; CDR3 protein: ASKPETNTGELF
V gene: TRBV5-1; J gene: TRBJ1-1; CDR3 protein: ASSFNGGGTEAF
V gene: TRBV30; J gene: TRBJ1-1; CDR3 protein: AWSVPGGTEAF
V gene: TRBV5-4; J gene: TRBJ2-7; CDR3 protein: ASSLGHPAYEQY
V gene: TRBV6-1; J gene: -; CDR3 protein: ASRGLDRGLNEQY
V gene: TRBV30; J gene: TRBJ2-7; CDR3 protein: AWSAGLTGYEQY
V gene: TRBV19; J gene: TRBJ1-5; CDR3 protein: ATGQVGNQPQH
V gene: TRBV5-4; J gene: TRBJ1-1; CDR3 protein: ASSYRQGNTEAF
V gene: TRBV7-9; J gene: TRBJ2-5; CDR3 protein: ASSPSPRTAQETQY
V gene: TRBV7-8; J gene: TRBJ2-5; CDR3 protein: ASSRRDRDSETQY
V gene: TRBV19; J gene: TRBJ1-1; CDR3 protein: ASTRTGGRNTEAF
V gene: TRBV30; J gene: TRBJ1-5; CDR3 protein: AWSYGVGQPQH
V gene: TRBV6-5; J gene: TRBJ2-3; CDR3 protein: ASTRLPVSTDTQY
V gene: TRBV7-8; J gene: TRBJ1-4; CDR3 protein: ASSSNRQVGTNEKLF
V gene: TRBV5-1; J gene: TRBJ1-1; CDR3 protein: ASMMGQGNTEAF
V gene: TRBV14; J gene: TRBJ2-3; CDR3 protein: ASKIHGEDTQY
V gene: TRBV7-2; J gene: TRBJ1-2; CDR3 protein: ASSLDTVGGYGYT
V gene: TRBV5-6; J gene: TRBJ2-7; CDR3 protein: ASSSISNIRSYEQY
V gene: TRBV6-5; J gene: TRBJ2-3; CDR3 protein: ASSYTGGPDTQY
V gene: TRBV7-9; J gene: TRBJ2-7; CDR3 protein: ASSLGGRDY
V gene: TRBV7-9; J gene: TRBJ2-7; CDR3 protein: ASSDLQGFEY
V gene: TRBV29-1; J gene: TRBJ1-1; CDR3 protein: SVAGQLNTEAF
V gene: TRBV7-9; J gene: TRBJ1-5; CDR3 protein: ASSSGEGRVHQPQH
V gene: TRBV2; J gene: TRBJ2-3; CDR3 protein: ASSVWLQRPDPDTQY
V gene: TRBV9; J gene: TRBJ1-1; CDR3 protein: ASSATSEHHTEAF
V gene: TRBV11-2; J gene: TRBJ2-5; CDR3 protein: ASSLDSGGNGETQY
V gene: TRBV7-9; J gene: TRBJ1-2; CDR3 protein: ASSTFERQGGYT
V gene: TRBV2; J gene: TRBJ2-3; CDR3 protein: ASSGQGSSTDTQY
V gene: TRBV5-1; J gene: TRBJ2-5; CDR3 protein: ASSVDLIGQETQY
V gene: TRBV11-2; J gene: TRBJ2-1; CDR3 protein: ASSPWAGNNEQF
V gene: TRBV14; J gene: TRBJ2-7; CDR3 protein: ASSQGGQGKDEQY
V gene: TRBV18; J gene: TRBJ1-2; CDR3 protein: ASSPLEDSQSNYGYT
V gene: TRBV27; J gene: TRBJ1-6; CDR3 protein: ASSLFATPNRLDNSPLH
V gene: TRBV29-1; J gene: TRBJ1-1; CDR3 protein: SGQGARTEAF
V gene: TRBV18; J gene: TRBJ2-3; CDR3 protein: ASSPNAGGDTQY
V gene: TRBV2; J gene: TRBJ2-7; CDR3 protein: ASSRQSRVTEQY
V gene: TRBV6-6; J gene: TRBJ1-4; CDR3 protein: ASSTRAPSEKLF
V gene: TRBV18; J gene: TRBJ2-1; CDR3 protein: ASSPTGGLGDEQF
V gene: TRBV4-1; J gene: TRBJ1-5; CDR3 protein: ASSRGTGPNQPQH
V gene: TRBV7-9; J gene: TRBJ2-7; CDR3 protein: ASSFEQESSEQY
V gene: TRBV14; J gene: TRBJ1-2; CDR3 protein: AIQTALRGYT
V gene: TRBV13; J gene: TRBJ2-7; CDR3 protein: ASSSGTGSRSSYEQY
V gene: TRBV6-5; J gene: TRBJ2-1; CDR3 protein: ASRTTSGGEQF
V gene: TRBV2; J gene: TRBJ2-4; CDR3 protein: ATQDDRVNIQY
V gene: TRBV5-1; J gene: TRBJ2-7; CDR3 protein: ASSLGGGAGVLEQY
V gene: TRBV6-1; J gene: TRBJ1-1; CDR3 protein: ASSESFTGLRLLNTEAF
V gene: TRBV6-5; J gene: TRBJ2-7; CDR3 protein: ASSYDSDRREQY
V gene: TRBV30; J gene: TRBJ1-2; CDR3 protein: AWKTRTGAIPYGYT
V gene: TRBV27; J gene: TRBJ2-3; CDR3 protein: ASSPTLAKSTDTQY
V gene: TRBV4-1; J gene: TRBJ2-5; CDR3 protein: ASSLPGQGAETQY
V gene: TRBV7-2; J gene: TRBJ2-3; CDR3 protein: ASSYRLSTDTQY
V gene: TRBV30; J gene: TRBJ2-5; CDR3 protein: AWSPGVEAQY
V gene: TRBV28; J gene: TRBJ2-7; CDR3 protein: ASTSPGAGDGYEQY